This T cell receptor beta chain is from a study of T-cell memory formation after mild COVID-19. About the study: Largely donor-specific TCR clusters were found.

Trimming shortened V by 3 bases and J by 0 bases, and 2 bases separated the two germline ends. Per germline, CDR1 LGHNT and CDR2 FRNRAP. CDR3 length: 13 residues. TCRdb re-derived calls from the 5' RACE reads in MiXCR, one entry per CDR3 protein. The table lists roughly 50,000 distinct CDR3 sequences, over 7.5% of them singletons, with approximately 1.2% in the top ten. On this clonotype itself: Its antigen is still unknown.

Overall study results and limits: Clones that contracted clustered mainly in CM and EM if CD4+ and in EMRA if CD8+. Clones that contracted from day 15 to 85 had balanced CD4/CD8; later expanders were CD4+ biased.

V is TRBV12-5 and J is TRBJ2-2; D is uncertain. Input material: PBMCs or a T cell subset sorted from them (not recorded which). The sequence came from a young man who had mild COVID-19 (a few samples of this study predate the infection). Cell type and time point are not known. The DNA of the CDR3 is TGTGCTAGTGGTTTTCCGAACACCGGGGAGCTGTTTTTT. It translates to CASGFPNTGELFF.